The subject of this entry is one T cell receptor beta chain. This sample stems from a study of blood T cell repertoires in COVID-19. Method: immunoSEQ multiplex PCR; TCRdb's copy keeps in-frame clones and lacks some. The repertoire holds a few hundred thousand clones, roughly 81% seen once, with more than 6.5% in the top ten. CDR3 length: 12 residues. Trimming cost V 3 bases and J 7 bases, with 12 bases left between them. Germline V gives CDR1 SQVTM, CDR2 ANQGSEA. The chain has TRBV29-1 and TRBJ1-2, with D unresolved. The source material was PBMCs or T cells enriched from blood (not recorded which). This TCR was recovered from a woman aged 45-59 years who had been exposed to COVID-19. The CDR3 spells CSVDWPGPGYTF. The CDR3 nucleotides read TGCAGCGTTGATTGGCCGGGTCCTGGCTACACCTTC.